Reported below is one TCR beta chain. Here immunoSEQ multiplex PCR was the method, and the copy in TCRdb shows in-frame clones only, minus some. This table holds around 170,000 clones, approximately 80% found once. This record comes from a study of blood T cell repertoires in COVID-19. This study enrolled people aged about 18 to 95 from about 26 US geographic areas. Sequenced input: PBMCs or T cells enriched from blood (not recorded which). The sequence was obtained from a man aged 50-59 years who had recovered from COVID-19.

CDR3 protein: CASSPFVRDTESHGYTF. CDR3 nucleotide sequence: TGTGCCAGCTCACCATTCGTTCGGGACACAGAGTCGCATGGCTACACCTTC. V is TRBV18 and J is TRBJ1-2; D might be TRBD1 (6 bases). Trimming took off 2 bases at V and 6 bases at J, with 22 bases between the two ends. The CDR3 loop spans 17 amino acids. Germline CDR1 and CDR2: KGHSH and LQKENI.